Below are 22 T cell receptor beta chains sequenced from a single sample in a study of blood T cell repertoires in COVID-19. This table comes from immunoSEQ multiplex PCR, and its TCRdb copy is limited to in-frame clones, with some not included. Among 110,000 to 150,000 clones listed, about 80% were seen once. What was sequenced was peripheral blood. The origin of the receptors is a human donor in a cohort sampled during active COVID-19.

The gene calls are TRBV4-3 and TRBJ2-7; 7 nucleotides line up with TRBD1. Per the germline V gene, CDR1 is LGHNA and CDR2 is YSLEER. Trimming at V came to 2 bases and at J to 4 bases, leaving 8 bases not matched to a gene. The CDR3 length is 15 residues. CDR3 amino acids: CASSQLSGGMYEQYF. The CDR3 DNA follows: TGCGCCAGCAGCCAACTGTCAGGGGGTATGTACGAGCAGTACTTC.

This chain uses TRBV28 with TRBJ1-2; a weak D match, TRBD1 (6 bases). Germline assignment: CDR1 MDHEN and CDR2 SYDVKM. V lost 6 bases, J lost 4 bases, and 9 bases lay in between. CDR3 length: 12 residues. CDR3 sequence: CASSDRFYGYTF. CDR3 coding DNA: TGTGCCAGCAGCGACAGGTTCTATGGCTACACCTTC.

DNA for the CDR3: TGTGCCAGCAGAATTAGCGGGAGTTTCGGGGAGCTGTTTTTT. It is translated as CASRISGSFGELFF. V usage is TRBV9 and J usage is TRBJ2-2; 9 nucleotides match TRBD2. The V gene end was trimmed by 5 bases and the J gene end by 7 bases; junction bases not matched to a gene: 6. Germline V gene lookup returns CDR1 SGDLS and CDR2 YYNGEE. The CDR3 is 14 amino acids.

This clone was observed once. The junction does not match germline at one end; this may be a read error. J is TRBJ2-7 and V is TRBV7-7, with 7 bases fitting TRBD2. The CDR3 runs to 16 residues. The germline V gene encodes CDR1 SSHAT and CDR2 FNYEAQ (reference sequence). The DNA for the CDR3 is TGTGCTAGCAGCTTAGGCCAGCCGGGAGGTGGGTACGAGCAGTACTTC. This translates into CASSLGQPGGGYEQYF.

This clone was found a few times. V and J are TRBV19 and TRBJ2-2, with a tentative D call TRBD1 (7 bases). V gave up 1 base and J gave up 2 bases, with 11 bases separating them. CDR1 is LNHDA, CDR2 SQIVND, per germline (reference sequence). The CDR3 is 16 amino acids. DNA of the CDR3: TGTGCCAGTAGTATAGGGAGGGGGCTAAACACCGGGGAGCTGTTTTTT. Amino acid sequence: CASSIGRGLNTGELFF. The full variable domain, rest sourced from reference TRBV19 and TRBJ2-2, is DGGITQSPKYLFRKEGQNVTLSCEQNLNHDAMYWYRQDPGQGLRLIYYSQIVNDFQKGDIAEGYSVSREKKESFPLTVTSAQKNPTAFYLCASSIGRGLNTGELFFGEGSRLTVL.

The rearrangement uses TRBV10-2 and TRBJ1-1, with no clear D. Germline assignment: CDR1 WSHSY and CDR2 SAAADI. The CDR3 runs to 12 residues. V was pared by 0 bases and J by 4 bases, with 3 bases between. The CDR3 region has the DNA TGCGCCAGCAGTGAGTCTCGCACTGAAGCTTTCTTT. Encoded protein: CASSESRTEAFF.

The J gene is TRBJ2-7, the V gene TRBV5-4; the match to TRBD2 covers 11 bases. Germline V gene sequence: CDR1 SGHNT, CDR2 YYREEE (reference sequence). Trimming removed 5 bases from V and 0 bases from J; junction bases left unmatched: 4. This CDR3 has 15 amino acids. CDR3 nucleotides: TGTGCCAGCAGTACGGGACTAGCGGTCTCCTACGAGCAGTACTTC. It yields the protein CASSTGLAVSYEQYF. Drawing the rest from reference TRBV5-4 and TRBJ2-7, the complete variable domain is ETGVTQSPTHLIKTRGQQVTLRCSSQSGHNTVSWYQQALGQGPQFIFQYYREEENGRGNFPPRFSGLQFPNYSSELNVNALELDDSALYLCASSTGLAVSYEQYFGPGTRLTVT.

This clone was seen only once. The chain links TRBV5-1 to TRBJ2-5; 9 positions agree with TRBD2. With 2 bases clipped from V and 5 bases from J, the junction kept 7 bases outside the gene matches. CDR1 SGHRS and CDR2 YFSETQ come from the germline V gene. The CDR3 is made up of 15 amino acids. The DNA for the CDR3 is TGCGCCAGCAGCTTTGGTAGCGGGAGAATGGAGACCCAGTACTTC. Protein sequence: CASSFGSGRMETQYF.

The chain carries TRBV9 and TRBJ2-7, with D maybe TRBD1 (5 bases). Looked up from germline, CDR1 is SGDLS and CDR2 is YYNGEE. The CDR3 consists of 14 residues. V dropped 0 bases and J dropped 4 bases, with 11 bases sitting between them. This CDR3 reads CASSVDGHLYEQYF. CDR3 DNA sequence: TGTGCCAGCAGCGTAGATGGACACCTATACGAGCAGTACTTC.

The V and J genes are TRBV19 and TRBJ1-2; possible D gene TRBD1, 6 bases. Trimming cost V 5 bases and J 4 bases, with 14 bases left between them. CDR3 length: 14 amino acids. The V gene's germline CDR1 is LNHDA and CDR2 SQIVND (reference sequence). In DNA form, the CDR3 reads TGTGCCAGTAGTCCCCCCGGGGGGCTCTATGGCTACACCTTC. Amino acids: CASSPPGGLYGYTF. Supplemented by reference TRBV19 and TRBJ1-2, the full variable domain reads DGGITQSPKYLFRKEGQNVTLSCEQNLNHDAMYWYRQDPGQGLRLIYYSQIVNDFQKGDIAEGYSVSREKKESFPLTVTSAQKNPTAFYLCASSPPGGLYGYTFGSGTRLTVV.

V gene TRBV19 combines with J gene TRBJ1-2; 7 bases are a match to TRBD1. Germline lookup yields CDR1 LNHDA and CDR2 SQIVND (reference sequence). Trimming took 4 bases from V and 7 from J; bases not matched to a gene: 6. This CDR3 contains 13 residues. The chain's CDR3 is CASSSPDRVGYTF. The CDR3 DNA sequence: TGTGCCAGTAGTAGCCCCGACAGGGTTGGCTACACCTTC.

The chain joins TRBV6-5 to TRBJ2-3; D not certain. The CDR3 is 12 amino acids. V was shortened by 9 bases and J by 4 bases, with 11 bases between the two germline ends. Germline-derived CDR1 and CDR2 are MNHEY and SVGAGI. The CDR3 protein is CASDSRPDTQYF. The CDR3 DNA reads as TGTGCCAGTGACTCCCGGCCAGATACGCAGTATTTT.

The rearrangement uses TRBV20-1 and TRBJ2-1; D gene ambiguous. The germline V gene has CDR1 DFQATT and CDR2 SNEGSKA (reference sequence). V lost 5 bases and J lost 4, with 6 bases in between. This CDR3 is built from 11 residues. The CDR3 bases are TGCAGTGCTCCATTGTACAATGAGCAGTTCTTC. It yields the protein CSAPLYNEQFF.

The chain uses TRBV7-8 and TRBJ2-2; D unresolved. Between the trimmed V and J ends, which lost 2 bases and 8 bases, there was a span of 15 bases. CDR3 length: 15 residues. Germline CDR1 reads SGHVS; CDR2 reads FQNEAQ. This CDR3 is CASSLSIGRVGELFF. CDR3 nucleotides: TGTGCCAGCAGCTTATCGATCGGTCGTGTAGGGGAGCTGTTTTTT.

This chain links TRBV28 with TRBJ2-1; 12 bases are a match to TRBD2. J gave up 7 bases and V 2 bases, and 6 bases lay outside the gene matches. CDR3 length: 16 amino acids. Germline V gene lookup returns CDR1 MDHEN and CDR2 SYDVKM. The CDR3 sequence: CASSLPTSGSGNEQFF. The DNA of the CDR3 is TGTGCCAGCAGTTTACCGACTAGCGGGAGTGGAAATGAGCAGTTCTTC.

This clone turned up a few times. The chain joins TRBV19 to TRBJ1-2, with D maybe TRBD1 (5 bases). V was trimmed by 7 bases and J by 3 bases, leaving 15 bases between them. There are 14 residues in the CDR3. Germline CDR1 LNHDA, CDR2 SQIVND (reference sequence). This chain's CDR3 is CASKPQGVDYGYTF. DNA of the CDR3: TGTGCCAGTAAACCTCAAGGGGTAGACTATGGCTACACCTTC.

The V and J genes are TRBV28 and TRBJ2-2; 9 positions agree with TRBD1. V lost 5 bases to trimming and J lost 2 bases; unmatched junction nucleotides: 12. Germline CDR1 MDHEN, CDR2 SYDVKM. This CDR3 is 18 amino acids long. The CDR3 loop reads CASSTPFTGGLNTGELFF. CDR3 sequence (DNA): TGTGCCAGCAGTACCCCATTCACAGGGGGCCTTAACACCGGGGAGCTGTTTTTT. Complete variable domain (other parts from reference TRBV28 and TRBJ2-2): DVKVTQSSRYLVKRTGEKVFLECVQDMDHENMFWYRQDPGLGLRLIYFSYDVKMKEKGDIPEGYSVSREKKERFSLILESASTNQTSMYLCASSTPFTGGLNTGELFFGEGSRLTVL.

The genes are TRBV7-9 and TRBJ2-3; D gene ambiguous. Trimming stripped 5 bases from V and 2 bases from J, with 11 bases between. This CDR3 spans 14 amino acids. CDR1 is SEHNR, CDR2 FQNEAQ, per germline (reference sequence). The CDR3 loop reads CASSPGQPTDTQYF. In DNA, the CDR3 is TGTGCCAGCAGCCCGGGTCAGCCCACAGATACGCAGTATTTT.

The J gene is TRBJ2-7, the V gene TRBV4-1; 7 nucleotides agree with TRBD2. Germline V CDR1 and CDR2: MGHRA, YSYEKL. Trimming at V came to 4 bases and at J to 0 bases, leaving 12 bases not matched to a gene. The CDR3 sequence is 17 residues long. CDR3 protein: CASSRQGELANSYEQYF. CDR3 in DNA: TGCGCCAGCAGCCGCCAGGGAGAACTAGCGAACTCCTACGAGCAGTACTTC.

The chain has TRBV5-5 and TRBJ1-5, with a possible D match to TRBD1 (5 bases). The V and J ends lost 4 bases and 5 bases respectively, with 19 bases between them. The germline V gene encodes CDR1 SGHKS and CDR2 YYEKEE (reference sequence). CDR3 length equals 16 residues. The CDR3 sequence: CASSPGPRDWDQPQHF. The CDR3 coding sequence is TGTGCCAGCAGCCCGGGCCCCAGGGATTGGGATCAGCCCCAGCATTTT.

As to this clone: A junction end diverges from the germline sequence, so it may reflect a read error. This chain links TRBV3-1 (or the pseudogene TRBV3-2) with TRBJ1-2, with unresolved D. This CDR3 comprises 14 residues. Germline loops: CDR1 LGHDT, CDR2 YNNKEL (reference sequence). Here the CDR3 reads CASTQGRGWDGYTF. CDR3 coding DNA: TGTGCCAGCACCCAAGGTCGGGGATGGGATGGCTACACCTTC.

This clone was found a few times. The chain combines TRBV7-8 with TRBJ1-4; 8 bases match TRBD1. Germline lookup yields CDR1 SGHVS and CDR2 FQNEAQ. This CDR3 contains 15 residues. The ends lost 4 bases at V and 5 bases at J; junction bases unmatched: 6. The CDR3 region has the DNA TGTGCCAGCAGCTCTATCGGACAGGGAAATGAAAAACTGTTTTTT. Translation: CASSSIGQGNEKLFF.